This T cell receptor beta chain was observed in a study of control samples from healthy donors and cancer patients. Measured with immunoSEQ multiplex PCR; TCRdb has only the in-frame clones, and not every one. The sample includes 60,000 or so clones, 70% to 90% of them seen just once. Between the trimmed V and J ends, which lost 3 bases and 7 bases, there was a span of 6 bases. Germline V gene data show CDR1 as SEHNR and CDR2 as FQNEAQ (reference sequence). The CDR3 contains 12 residues. Sequenced: blood. The chain links TRBV7-9 to TRBJ1-4; no firm D call. The origin of this receptor is a man aged 50-60 years in good health. The CDR3 protein is CASSLNSEKLFF. CDR3 sequence (DNA): TGTGCCAGCAGCTTGAACAGTGAAAAACTGTTTTTT. The full variable domain, its missing parts supplied by reference TRBV7-9 and TRBJ1-4, is DTGVSQNPRHKITKRGQNVTFRCDPISEHNRLYWYRQTLGQGPEFLTYFQNEAQLEKSRLLSDRFSAERPKGSFSTLEIQRTEQGDSAMYLCASSLNSEKLFFGSGTQLSVL.